This T cell receptor (beta chain) was recovered during a study of cytomegalovirus exposure and HLA in healthy donors. Study-wide points: No immune exposure information besides CMV serostatus was available. One variant, a missense change in DCLRE1C, was linked in a later analysis to TCR beta V- and J-gene trimming. TCR beta chains numbering 164 were designated cytomegalovirus-associated. Several of the most significant clusters appeared, in a later analysis, to be linked to common viral pathogens.

Both 60 Vbeta primers and 13 Jbeta primers went into the PCR. Libraries were prepared by immunoSEQ multiplex PCR; TCRdb keeps only in-frame clonotypes and omits some of them. Seen here are more than 95,000 clones, approximately 80% observed once, and the top ten hold roughly 4.5%. The CDR3 is 16 residues long. Between the trimmed V and J ends, which lost 3 bases and 6 bases, there was a span of 18 bases. Germline V CDR1 and CDR2: LNHDA, SQIVND (reference sequence). A few counts support this clone. The antigen remains undetermined. This sequence originates from a man between 50 and 59 years old in good health and CMV-seropositive. The chain recombines TRBV19 with TRBJ1-5, with no clear D. Sequenced: PBMCs. The CDR3 coding sequence is TGTGCCAGTAGTATTCTCGAGGGTGGAGGCGGTCAGCCCCAGCATTTT. It encodes CASSILEGGGGQPQHF.